This T cell receptor (beta chain) appears in the sequencing data of a study of technical replicates of blood from several donors. The protocol was immunoSEQ multiplex PCR, while the TCRdb copy is restricted to in-frame clones and leaves out a portion. Counted here are roughly 15,000 clones, 85% occurring once; the ten biggest clones make up under 14%. V lost 2 bases and J 5 bases, leaving 10 bases between the germline ends. Germline V gene lookup returns CDR1 MDHEN and CDR2 SYDVKM. The CDR3 length is 13 residues. Sequenced material: PBMCs. V is TRBV28 and J is TRBJ2-7; D remains unclear. The clonotype was recovered from a human donor in good health. In DNA form, the CDR3 reads TGTGCCAGCAGTTTAGTACAGAGCCACGAGCAGTACTTC. Protein product: CASSLVQSHEQYF.